This T cell receptor beta chain derives from a study of blood T cells in healthy people across ages. A J-beta primer mix and a sample-barcoded 5' primer were used in a second PCR of roughly 7 to 12 cycles. MiXCR, applied by TCRdb to the 5' RACE reads, yields one record per CDR3 protein. The sample lists 650,000 to 950,000 distinct CDR3 sequences; around two fifths were seen once. Germline CDR1 and CDR2: LGHNA and YNFKEQ. The CDR3 covers 16 residues. This chain joins TRBV4-2 and TRBJ2-4; a weak D match, TRBD1 (6 bases). The DNA end is more similar to TRBJ2-7, so the J call may be wrong. This TCR derives from a man between 60 and 75 years old in good health. The source material was blood. CDR3 coding DNA: TGTGCCAGCAGCCGGATCCCGGGACACGGGATCTACGAGCAGTACTTC. Translation: CASSRIPGHGIYEQYF.